The clone carrying this TCR beta chain occurred many times. The data were obtained in a study of kidney transplant recipient with SARS-CoV-2 infection. The CDR3 is made up of 16 amino acids. Germline trimming cut 5 bases from V and 4 bases from J; bases unmatched to any gene: 9. Per the germline V gene, CDR1 is MNHNY and CDR2 is SVGAGI (reference sequence). TCRdb reprocessed the reads via MiXCR and lists one record per CDR3 protein. The sample yields fewer than 250,000 distinct CDR3 sequences, about 28% seen once. This sequence was found in a male patient in his thirties who had COVID-19 and was a kidney transplant recipient. Part of the T cells may come from the graft donor. The sequencing here drew on a blood sample, taken at baseline and around day 120 from a kidney transplant recipient. The genes are TRBV6-6 and TRBJ2-7; TRBD1 matches 12 bases. In nucleotides, the CDR3 is TGTGCCAGCAGTAAGGGCCGGGGACAGGGGGCTTACGAGCAGTACGTC. It yields the protein CASSKGRGQGAYEQYV.